The source of this TCR beta chain is a study of shared clonotypes between healthy human individuals. Study-wide results and limits: In having few donors, the study represented limited genetic and exposure-history diversity. Naive subsets, compared against memory subsets, generally had larger estimated richness values. For naive CD4 cells, roughly 5.5% of clonotypes were shared across a few donors.

CD4+ cells underwent separation, giving CD45RA+ naive and CD45RA-negative memory subsets. The assay was immunoSEQ multiplex PCR, and TCRdb's table has in-frame clones only and misses some. The table includes about 1.1 million clones, 60% to 80% detected once. Worth noting for this clone: The antigen is undetermined.

CDR1 is MNHEY, CDR2 SVGAGI, per germline. The CDR3 has 12 amino acids. The V end was cut by 6 bases, the J end by 6 bases, with 12 bases between. Sequenced sample: memory CD4+ T cells from PBMCs. The subset: CD45RA-negative fraction. The rearrangement joins TRBV6-5 to TRBJ2-7; perhaps TRBD1 as D (6 bases). The source is a man between 18 and 35 years old in good health. Some clones in this sample may be carry-over from other donors' samples. CDR3 loop: CASRSQGREQYF. The CDR3 region has the DNA TGTGCCAGCAGGTCACAGGGACGCGAGCAGTACTTC.